This is a list of T cell receptor beta chains from one sample in a study of blood T cells in healthy people across ages. TCRdb fed the 5' RACE reads into MiXCR, producing one record per CDR3 protein. Altogether 650,000 to 800,000 distinct CDR3 sequences are present, under 55% being singletons, with the ten largest covering under 20%. Sequencing was done on a sample of blood. Every receptor here comes from a man aged 55-75 years in good health. CDR3s include the opening cysteine and the closing phenylalanine or tryptophan. The order of the fields is CDR3 protein, V gene, J gene.

cdr3_aa: CASSLYKTSGGYNEQFF; v_call: TRBV12-3/TRBV12-4; j_call: TRBJ2-1
cdr3_aa: CAWWKTPYGYTF; v_call: TRBV30; j_call: TRBJ1-2
cdr3_aa: CASSYSRAEAFF; v_call: TRBV11-2; j_call: TRBJ1-1
cdr3_aa: CASGVEPDYGYTF; v_call: TRBV7-9; j_call: TRBJ1-2
cdr3_aa: CASSLVLQGRDIQYF; v_call: TRBV7-2; j_call: TRBJ2-4
cdr3_aa: CASSEALQFWLAGSPNTGELFF; v_call: TRBV2; j_call: TRBJ2-2
cdr3_aa: CASSTLGDSYNEQFF; v_call: TRBV7-9; j_call: TRBJ2-1
cdr3_aa: CATRGTSGLNEQFF; v_call: TRBV15; j_call: TRBJ2-1
cdr3_aa: CASSLDRPGGTGETQYF; v_call: TRBV11-2; j_call: TRBJ2-5
cdr3_aa: CASQRTSSYEQYF; v_call: TRBV28; j_call: TRBJ2-7